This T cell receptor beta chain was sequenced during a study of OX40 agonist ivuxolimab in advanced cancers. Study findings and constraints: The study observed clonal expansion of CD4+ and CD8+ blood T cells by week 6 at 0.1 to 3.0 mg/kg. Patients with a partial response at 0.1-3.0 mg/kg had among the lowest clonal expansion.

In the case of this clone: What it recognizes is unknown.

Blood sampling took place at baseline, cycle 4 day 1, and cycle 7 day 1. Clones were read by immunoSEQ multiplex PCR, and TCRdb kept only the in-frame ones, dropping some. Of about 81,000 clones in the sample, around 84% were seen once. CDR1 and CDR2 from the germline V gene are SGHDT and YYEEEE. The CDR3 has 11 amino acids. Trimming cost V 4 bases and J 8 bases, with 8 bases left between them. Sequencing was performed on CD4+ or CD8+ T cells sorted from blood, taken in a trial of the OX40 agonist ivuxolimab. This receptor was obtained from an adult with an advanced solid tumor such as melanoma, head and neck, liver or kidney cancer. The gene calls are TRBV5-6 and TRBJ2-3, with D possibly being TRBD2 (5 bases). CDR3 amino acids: CASSLDSTQYF. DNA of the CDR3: TGTGCCAGCAGCCTGGACTCTACGCAGTATTTT.